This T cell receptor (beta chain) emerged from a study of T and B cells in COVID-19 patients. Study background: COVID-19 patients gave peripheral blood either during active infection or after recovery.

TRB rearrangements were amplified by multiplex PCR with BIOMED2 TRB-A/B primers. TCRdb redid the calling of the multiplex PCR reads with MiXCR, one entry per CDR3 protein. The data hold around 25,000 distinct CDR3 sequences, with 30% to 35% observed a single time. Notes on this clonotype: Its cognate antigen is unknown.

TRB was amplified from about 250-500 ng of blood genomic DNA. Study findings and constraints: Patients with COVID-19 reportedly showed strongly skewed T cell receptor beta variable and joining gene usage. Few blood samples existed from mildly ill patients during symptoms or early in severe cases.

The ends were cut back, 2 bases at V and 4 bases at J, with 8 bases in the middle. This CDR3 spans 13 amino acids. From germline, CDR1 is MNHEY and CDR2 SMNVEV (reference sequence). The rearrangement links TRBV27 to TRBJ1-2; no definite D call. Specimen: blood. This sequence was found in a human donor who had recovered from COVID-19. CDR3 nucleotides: TGTGCCAGCAGTTTAATCGGCGGCTATGGCTACACCTTC. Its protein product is CASSLIGGYGYTF.